This T cell receptor beta chain was identified in a study of a mutant IDH1 vaccine in newly diagnosed glioma. V was clipped by 0 bases and J by 2 bases, with 8 bases between them. The CDR3 runs to 15 residues. Germline loops: CDR1 MGHRA, CDR2 YSYEKL. Notes on the study in general: Changes in the top peripheral T cell clonotypes seemingly had no bearing on pseudoprogression.

Libraries were prepared by immunoSEQ multiplex PCR; TCRdb keeps only in-frame clonotypes and omits some of them. The table lists 45,000 or so clones, approximately 90% of them singletons. The sample's time point: week 35, safety follow-up. Vaccinated patients received 300 ug of mutant IDH1 20-mer peptide per dose, with topical imiquimod. Turning to this clone: What it recognizes is unknown.

The sequenced sample was PBMCs, obtained from a glioma patient whose treatment included an IDH1 peptide vaccine. This sequence was found in a woman between 40 and 55 years old with glioma. The chain is built from TRBV4-1 and TRBJ1-5; D is perhaps TRBD1 (5 bases). The CDR3 DNA follows: TGCGCCAGCAGCCAAGAGGGGCTCGGCAATCAGCCCCAGCATTTT. This sequence encodes CASSQEGLGNQPQHF.